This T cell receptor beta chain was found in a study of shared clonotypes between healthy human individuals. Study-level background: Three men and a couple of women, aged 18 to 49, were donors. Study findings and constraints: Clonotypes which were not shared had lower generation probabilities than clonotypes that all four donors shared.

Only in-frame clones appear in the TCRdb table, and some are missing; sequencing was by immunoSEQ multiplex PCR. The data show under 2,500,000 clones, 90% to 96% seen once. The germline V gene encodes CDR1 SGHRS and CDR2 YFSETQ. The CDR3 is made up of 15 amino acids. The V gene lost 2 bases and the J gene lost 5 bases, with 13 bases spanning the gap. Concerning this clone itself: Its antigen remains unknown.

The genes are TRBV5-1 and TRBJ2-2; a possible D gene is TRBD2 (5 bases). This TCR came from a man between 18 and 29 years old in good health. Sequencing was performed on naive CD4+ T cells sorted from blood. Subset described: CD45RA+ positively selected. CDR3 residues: CASSFREFGTGELFF. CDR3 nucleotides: TGCGCCAGCAGCTTTCGGGAATTTGGGACCGGGGAGCTGTTTTTT.